The 18 T cell receptor beta chains below were found in one sample sequenced in a study of patients and donors after allogeneic stem cell transplantation. TCRdb re-derived calls from the RT-PCR reads in MiXCR, one entry per CDR3 protein. The repertoire holds more than 150,000 distinct CDR3 sequences, with around two fifths as singletons. The sequenced material came from blood, either unsorted or a sorted T cell fraction (not recorded which). The source of these receptors is a human donor who was either an allogeneic HSCT recipient or a stem cell or donor lymphocyte infusion donor (not recorded which). It is not recorded whose cells these are; they may come from a transplant donor.

The chain employs TRBV7-9 and TRBJ2-7; D is unclear. V dropped 5 bases and J dropped 7 bases, with 9 bases sitting between them. The V gene's germline CDR1 is SEHNR and CDR2 FQNEAQ (reference sequence). The CDR3 extends over 11 amino acids. The chain's CDR3 is CASSISGEQYF. CDR3 nucleotide sequence: TGTGCCAGCAGCATCTCTGGGGAGCAGTACTTC. Combining the CDR3 with reference TRBV7-9 and TRBJ2-7 gives the whole variable domain DTGVSQNPRHKITKRGQNVTFRCDPISEHNRLYWYRQTLGQGPEFLTYFQNEAQLEKSRLLSDRFSAERPKGSFSTLEIQRTEQGDSAMYLCASSISGEQYFGPGTRLTVT.

This clonotype was detected only a few times. J is TRBJ1-2 and V is TRBV27; D call uncertain. Germline V gives CDR1 MNHEY, CDR2 SMNVEV (reference sequence). The CDR3 loop spans 16 amino acids. Trimming left V 5 bases short and J 3 bases short, with 19 bases between. The CDR3: CASSEPREATDYGYTF. The CDR3 DNA follows: TGTGCCAGCAGTGAGCCAAGGGAGGCAACGGACTATGGCTACACCTTC.

The CDR3 is CAYRILQGNYEQYF. The CDR3 nucleotides read TGTGCCTACAGGATTCTACAGGGGAACTACGAGCAGTACTTC. This chain joins TRBV30 and TRBJ2-7; TRBD1 matches at 7 bases. The CDR3 has 14 amino acids. Germline assignment: CDR1 GTSNPN and CDR2 SVGIG (reference sequence). V gave up 7 bases and J gave up 3 bases; unmatched junction bases: 12.

This clonotype was seen more than once but under ten times. V usage is TRBV19 and J usage is TRBJ1-5; D is possibly TRBD1 (5 bases). The CDR3 has 13 amino acids. Germline lookup yields CDR1 LNHDA and CDR2 SQIVND (reference sequence). V was cut by 7 bases and J by 7 bases, with 14 bases left in between. The CDR3 loop reads CASNAGLFQPQHF. Here the CDR3 DNA reads TGTGCCAGTAATGCGGGGCTTTTCCAGCCCCAGCATTTT.

This clonotype was counted ten times or more. V usage is TRBV12-3 or TRBV12-4 and J usage is TRBJ1-4; tentatively, D is TRBD1 (5 bases). The CDR3 loop spans 11 amino acids. The ends were cut back, 3 bases at V and 11 bases at J, with 7 bases in the middle. The CDR3 DNA is TGTGCCAGCAGTTTGGGGGGTAAACTGTTTTTT. The encoded protein is CASSLGGKLFF.

The rearrangement uses TRBV6-2 or TRBV6-3 and TRBJ2-1, with 8 positions matching TRBD2. Germline V lookup: CDR1 MNHEY, CDR2 SVGEGT. CDR3 size: 13 residues. Trimming cost V 2 bases and J 8 bases; bases outside gene matches: 2. The CDR3 nucleotides are TGTGCCAGCAGTTACAACGGGAGGGATGAGCAGTTCTTC. It encodes CASSYNGRDEQFF.

The chain joins TRBV6-1 to TRBJ2-5; 10 positions agree with TRBD2. Germline loops: CDR1 MNHNS, CDR2 SASEGT. The V segment lost 5 bases and the J segment 1 base; nucleotides outside the gene matches: 4. The CDR3 extends over 15 amino acids. In nucleotides, the CDR3 is TGTGCCAGCAGTAGACTAGCGGGTCTCCAAGAGACCCAGTACTTC. Translation gives CASSRLAGLQETQYF.

This chain joins TRBV4-1 and TRBJ1-1; 7 nucleotides agree with TRBD1. V trimming: 3 bases; J trimming: 3 bases; junction bases outside the gene matches: 7. The CDR3 runs 15 residues. Germline V gene sequence: CDR1 MGHRA, CDR2 YSYEKL. CDR3 in amino acids: CASSQQTGRDTEAFF. The CDR3 DNA follows: TGCGCCAGCAGCCAGCAGACAGGGAGGGACACTGAAGCTTTCTTT.

V gene TRBV28 combines with J gene TRBJ2-1; 7 positions agree with TRBD2. The CDR3 has 14 amino acids. Germline lookup yields CDR1 MDHEN and CDR2 SYDVKM. Unmatched junction bases numbered 3, after V lost 2 bases and J lost 5 bases. The CDR3 bases are TGTGCCAGCAGTTTACGGGGAGGGGACAATGAGCAGTTCTTC. The encoded protein is CASSLRGGDNEQFF.

This sequence joins TRBV29-1 and TRBJ1-5; 10 bases align to TRBD1. This CDR3 contains 13 residues. CDR1 and CDR2 (germline): SQVTM, ANQGSEA. Losses at the gene ends were 7 bases for V and 6 bases for J; bases not matched to a gene: 6. CDR3 sequence reads: CSAGQGEGQPQHF. The CDR3 region has the DNA TGCAGCGCCGGACAGGGGGAGGGTCAGCCCCAGCATTTT.

J is TRBJ2-3 and V is TRBV6-2 or TRBV6-3, with unresolved D. The CDR3 has 12 residues. Trimming cost V 6 bases and J 10 bases, with 14 bases left between them. Germline values: CDR1 MNHEY, CDR2 SVGEGT. CDR3 DNA sequence: TGTGCCAGCAGCCCCGCGACTTCTGCGCAGTATTTT. As protein: CASSPATSAQYF.

This clonotype was seen more than once but under ten times. J is TRBJ1-2 and V is TRBV7-2, with D perhaps matching TRBD1 (5 bases). V was pared by 2 bases and J by 3 bases, with 13 bases between. The CDR3 covers 15 residues. Germline values: CDR1 SGHTA, CDR2 FQGNSA. The DNA for the CDR3 is TGTGCCAGCAGCTTACAGGGCTCAGCGGACTATGGCTACACCTTC. Protein product: CASSLQGSADYGYTF.

V usage is TRBV12-3 or TRBV12-4 and J usage is TRBJ1-5; D unresolved. Deletions cut 3 bases from V and 9 bases from J, with 12 bases between. The CDR3 sequence is 13 residues long. The CDR3, as DNA: TGTGCCAGCAGTTTGAGCCGGTTTAGGCCCCAGCATTTT. Translated: CASSLSRFRPQHF.

This clonotype was counted between two and nine times. V gene TRBV28 combines with J gene TRBJ1-5; D is unclear. This CDR3 is built from 15 residues. Trimming removed 3 bases at V and 3 bases at J, with 12 bases between. Germline CDR1 reads MDHEN; CDR2 reads SYDVKM. The CDR3 loop is CASSFGSPINQPQHF. The CDR3 bases are TGTGCCAGCAGTTTCGGGTCGCCAATCAATCAGCCCCAGCATTTT.

This chain links TRBV5-8 with TRBJ1-2, with TRBD1 identical over 9 bases. CDR1 is SGHTS and CDR2 is YDEGEE in the germline V gene. V lost 5 bases, J lost 0 bases, and 11 bases stayed unmatched. The CDR3 runs to 17 residues. The CDR3: CASRLLAGTGTNYGYTF. The CDR3 region has the DNA TGTGCCAGCAGATTACTCGCTGGGACAGGGACTAACTATGGCTACACCTTC.

In this sample, this clonotype turned up once. The DNA is left out, because the CDR3 cannot be placed on it with certainty; the CDR3 is given as TCRdb lists it. CDR3 sequence: CASHSFGAGIGPRFF. The chain has TRBV27 and TRBJ2-1; the table's D call, TRBD2, was not checked against the DNA. The CDR3 spans 15 residues, counting both ends. Germline CDR1 is MNHEY and CDR2 is SMNVEV (reference sequence).

The CDR3, as DNA: TGTGCCAGCAGCGTAGGTGCAGATAACTATGGCTACACCTTC. Protein: CASSVGADNYGYTF. The chain uses TRBV9 and TRBJ1-2; D gene uncertain. Trimming shortened V by 0 bases and J by 1 base, and 7 bases separated the two germline ends. Germline V gives CDR1 SGDLS, CDR2 YYNGEE. This CDR3 region has 14 residues.

The V and J genes are TRBV20-1 and TRBJ2-3, with TRBD2 identical over 10 bases. The CDR3 contains 14 residues. With V trimmed by 3 bases and J by 6 bases, 6 bases remained unmatched. Germline assignment: CDR1 DFQATT and CDR2 SNEGSKA (reference sequence). CDR3 region: CSASRAGGGDTQYF. CDR3 coding DNA: TGCAGTGCTAGTAGAGCGGGAGGGGGTGATACGCAGTATTTT.